This T cell receptor (beta chain) was identified in a study of patients and donors after allogeneic stem cell transplantation. This clonotype was recorded once. Germline assignment: CDR1 LGHNA and CDR2 YSLEER. This CDR3 spans 19 amino acids. The ends lost 0 bases at V and 3 bases at J; junction bases unmatched: 17. TCRdb passed the RT-PCR reads through MiXCR, listing each CDR3 protein once. The table has 90,000 to 130,000 distinct CDR3 sequences, around 36% seen once. This receptor was obtained from a human donor who was either an allogeneic HSCT recipient or a stem cell or donor lymphocyte infusion donor (not recorded which). It is not recorded whose cells these are; they may come from a transplant donor. Specimen: blood, either unsorted or a sorted T cell fraction (not recorded which). J is TRBJ2-7 and V is TRBV4-3; 7 bases map to TRBD1. The CDR3 reads CASSQDYPTGQRVYYEQYF. The CDR3 bases are TGCGCCAGCAGCCAAGATTATCCAACGGGACAGAGGGTCTACTACGAGCAGTACTTC.